Listed here are 5 T cell receptor beta chains from one sample, sequenced in a study of shared clonotypes between healthy human individuals. TCRdb's table, derived via immunoSEQ multiplex PCR, lists solely in-frame clones and lacks some. The data show approximately 470,000 clones, around 73% seen once. The sequenced material came from PBMCs. The origin of the receptors is a woman aged 40 to 50 in good health. Some clones in this sample may be carry-over from other donors' samples.

This chain uses TRBV6-5 with TRBJ1-1, with TRBD1 identical over 7 bases. The V gene's germline CDR1 is MNHEY and CDR2 SVGAGI. The CDR3 length is 12 residues. J was trimmed by 11 bases and V by 5 bases; bases with no gene match: 8. DNA of the CDR3: TGTGCCAGCAGTAAAGGGGGCAGCAAGGCTTTCTTT. This translates into CASSKGGSKAFF.

The rearrangement joins TRBV19 to TRBJ2-7; a possible D gene is TRBD1 (6 bases). This CDR3 is 14 amino acids long. V lost 3 bases and J 3 bases, leaving 12 bases between the germline ends. Germline loops: CDR1 LNHDA, CDR2 SQIVND (reference sequence). CDR3 nucleotide sequence: TGTGCCAGTAGTATCAGGGGTGACAGCTACGAGCAGTACTTC. Translated, it gives CASSIRGDSYEQYF.

The chain has TRBV15 and TRBJ2-7, with 11 bases lining up with TRBD2. The germline V gene has CDR1 LNHNV and CDR2 YYDKDF (reference sequence). V was clipped by 6 bases and J by 0 bases; unmatched bases: 1. This CDR3 has 14 amino acids. The CDR3 spells CATRTSGASYEQYF. The CDR3 DNA follows: TGTGCCACCAGGACTAGCGGGGCCTCCTACGAGCAGTACTTC.

Regarding this clone: Germline is not matched at one junction end, which may reflect a read error. The chain is built from TRBV7-7 and TRBJ2-1; TRBD1 matches 8 bases. The CDR3 spans 13 residues. CDR1 is SSHAT, CDR2 FNYEAQ, per germline (reference sequence). CDR3 sequence: CASSHDRGNEQFF. In DNA form, the CDR3 reads TGTGCTAGCAGTCACGACAGGGGTAATGAGCAGTTCTTC.

The chain combines TRBV7-8 with TRBJ1-1; D not resolved. The V and J ends lost 3 bases and 1 base respectively, with 9 bases between them. Germline V gives CDR1 SGHVS, CDR2 FQNEAQ. CDR3 length: 14 amino acids. CDR3: CASSFDTENTEAFF. CDR3 in DNA: TGTGCCAGCAGCTTCGATACAGAGAACACTGAAGCTTTCTTT.